This TCR beta chain originates from a study of T cells after yellow fever vaccination. The overall study: Some fractions had low cell numbers, and these were prepared with SMART-Seq v4 Ultra Low Input. Findings and caveats of the study: At 95% to 96% for CD4 and 70% to 90% for CD8, most primary-vaccination clones showed up again after the booster.

TCRdb redid the calling of the 5' RACE reads with MiXCR, one entry per CDR3 protein. Here the sample spans around 310,000 distinct CDR3 sequences, about 3.5% being singletons. This clonotype was picked up many times. What it binds is not known. Per germline, CDR1 SGHRS and CDR2 YFSETQ. This CDR3 region has 14 residues. V was pared by 0 bases and J by 1 base, with 7 bases between. The rearrangement uses TRBV5-1 and TRBJ2-5; no definite D call. The sequence derives from a man aged 18-30 years who received the YFV17D yellow fever vaccine. This material consisted of PBMCs, taken on the day of the yellow fever booster vaccination. This chain's CDR3 is CASSLDRTQETQYF. CDR3 nucleotides: TGCGCCAGCAGCTTGGATCGGACCCAAGAGACCCAGTACTTC. Drawing the rest from reference TRBV5-1 and TRBJ2-5, the complete variable domain is KAGVTQTPRYLIKTRGQQVTLSCSPISGHRSVSWYQQTPGQGLQFLFEYFSETQRNKGNFPGRFSGRQFSNSRSEMNVSTLELGDSALYLCASSLDRTQETQYFGPGTRLLVL.